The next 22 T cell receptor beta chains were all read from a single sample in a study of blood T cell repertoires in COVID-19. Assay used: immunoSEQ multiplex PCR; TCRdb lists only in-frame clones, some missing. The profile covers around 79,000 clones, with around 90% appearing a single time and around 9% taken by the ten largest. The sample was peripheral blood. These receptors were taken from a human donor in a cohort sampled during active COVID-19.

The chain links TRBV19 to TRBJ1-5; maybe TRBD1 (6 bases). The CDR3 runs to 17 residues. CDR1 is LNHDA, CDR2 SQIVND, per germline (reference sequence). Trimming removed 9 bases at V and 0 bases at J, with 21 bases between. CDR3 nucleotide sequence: TGTGCCAGCCTTTCCCCCGGGACACCTTATAGCAATCAGCCCCAGCATTTT. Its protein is CASLSPGTPYSNQPQHF.

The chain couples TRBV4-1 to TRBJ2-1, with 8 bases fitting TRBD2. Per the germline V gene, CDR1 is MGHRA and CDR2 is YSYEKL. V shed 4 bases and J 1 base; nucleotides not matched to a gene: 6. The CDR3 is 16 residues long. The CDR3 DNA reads TGCGCCAGCAGCCCTACCAGCGGGGGTTCCTACAATGAGCAGTTCTTC. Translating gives CASSPTSGGSYNEQFF.

In DNA, the CDR3 is TGTGCCATGGGGGCCGGGACTAGCCACGAGCAGTACTTC. This gives the protein CAMGAGTSHEQYF. The chain joins TRBV10-3 to TRBJ2-7; 9 nucleotides align to TRBD2. Germline V lookup: CDR1 ENHRY, CDR2 SYGVKD. With V trimmed by 9 bases and J by 5 bases, 8 bases remained unmatched. CDR3 length equals 13 residues.

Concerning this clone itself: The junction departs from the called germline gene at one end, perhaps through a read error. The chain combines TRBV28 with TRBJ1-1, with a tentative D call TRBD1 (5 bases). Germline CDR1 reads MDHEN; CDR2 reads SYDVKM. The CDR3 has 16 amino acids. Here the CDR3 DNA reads TGTGCCAGCAGTTTAGTAGCGGGGGGTAGGAACGCTGAAGCTTTCTTT. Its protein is CASSLVAGGRNAEAFF. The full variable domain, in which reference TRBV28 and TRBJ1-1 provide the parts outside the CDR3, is DVKVTQSSRYLVKRTGEKVFLECVQDMDHENMFWYRQDPGLGLRLIYFSYDVKMKEKGDIPEGYSVSREKKERFSLILESASTNQTSMYLCASSLVAGGRNAEAFFGQGTRLTVV.

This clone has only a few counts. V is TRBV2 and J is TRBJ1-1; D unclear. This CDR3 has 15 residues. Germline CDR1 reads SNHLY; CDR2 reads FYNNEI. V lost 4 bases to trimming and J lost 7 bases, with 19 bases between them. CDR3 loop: CASSVNSEAGGEAFF. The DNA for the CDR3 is TGTGCCAGCAGTGTGAACAGCGAAGCGGGTGGTGAAGCTTTCTTT.

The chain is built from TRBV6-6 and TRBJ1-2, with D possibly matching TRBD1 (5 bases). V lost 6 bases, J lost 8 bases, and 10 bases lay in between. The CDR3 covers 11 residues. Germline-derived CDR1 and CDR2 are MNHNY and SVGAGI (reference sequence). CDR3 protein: CASSTGLGYTF. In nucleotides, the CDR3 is TGTGCCAGCAGCACAGGATTAGGCTACACCTTC.

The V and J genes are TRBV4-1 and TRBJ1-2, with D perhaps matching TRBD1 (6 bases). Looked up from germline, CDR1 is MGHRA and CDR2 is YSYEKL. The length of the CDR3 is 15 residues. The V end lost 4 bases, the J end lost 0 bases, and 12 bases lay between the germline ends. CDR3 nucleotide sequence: TGCGCCAGCAGCCGAGATACAGGGACTAACTATGGCTACACCTTC. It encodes CASSRDTGTNYGYTF.

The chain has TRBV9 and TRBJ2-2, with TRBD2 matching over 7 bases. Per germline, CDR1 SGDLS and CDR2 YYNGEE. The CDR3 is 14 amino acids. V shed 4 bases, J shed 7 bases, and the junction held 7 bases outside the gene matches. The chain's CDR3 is CASSPRGVLGELFF. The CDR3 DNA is TGTGCCAGCAGCCCCCGGGGGGTACTCGGGGAGCTGTTTTTT.

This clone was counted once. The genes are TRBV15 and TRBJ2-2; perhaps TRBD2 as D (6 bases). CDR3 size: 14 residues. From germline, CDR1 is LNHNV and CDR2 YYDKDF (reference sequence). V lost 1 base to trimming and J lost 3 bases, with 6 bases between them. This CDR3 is CATSRGGDTGELFF. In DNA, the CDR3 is TGTGCCACCAGCAGAGGCGGGGACACCGGGGAGCTGTTTTTT.

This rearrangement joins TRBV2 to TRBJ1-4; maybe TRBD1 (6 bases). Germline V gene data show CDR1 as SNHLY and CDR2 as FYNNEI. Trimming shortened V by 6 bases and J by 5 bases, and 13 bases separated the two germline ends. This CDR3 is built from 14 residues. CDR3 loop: CASSEGDRNEKLFF. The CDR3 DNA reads TGTGCCAGCAGCGAGGGGGACCGAAATGAAAAACTGTTTTTT.

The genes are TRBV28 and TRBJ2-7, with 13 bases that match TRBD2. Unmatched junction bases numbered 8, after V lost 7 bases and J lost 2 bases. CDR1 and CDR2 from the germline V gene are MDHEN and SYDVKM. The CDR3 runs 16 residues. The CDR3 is CASNPAGLAGAYEQYF. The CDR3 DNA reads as TGTGCCAGCAACCCAGCCGGACTAGCGGGAGCCTACGAGCAGTACTTC.

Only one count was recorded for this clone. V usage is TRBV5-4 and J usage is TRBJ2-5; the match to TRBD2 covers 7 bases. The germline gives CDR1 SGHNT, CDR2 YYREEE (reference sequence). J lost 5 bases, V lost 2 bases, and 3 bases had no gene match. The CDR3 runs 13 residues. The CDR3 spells CASSLVGGETQYF. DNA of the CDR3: TGTGCCAGCAGCTTAGTGGGGGGGGAGACCCAGTACTTC.

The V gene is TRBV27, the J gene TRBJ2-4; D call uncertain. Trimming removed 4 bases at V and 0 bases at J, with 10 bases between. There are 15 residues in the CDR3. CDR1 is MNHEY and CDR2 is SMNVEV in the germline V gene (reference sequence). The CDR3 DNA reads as TGTGCCAGCAGTTCGGTAACCCTAGCCAAAAACATTCAGTACTTC. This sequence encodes CASSSVTLAKNIQYF.

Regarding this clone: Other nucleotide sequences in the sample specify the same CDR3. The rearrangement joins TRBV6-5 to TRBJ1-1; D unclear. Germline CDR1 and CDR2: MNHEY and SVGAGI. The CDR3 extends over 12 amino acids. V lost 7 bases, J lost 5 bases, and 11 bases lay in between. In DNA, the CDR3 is TGTGCCAGCACAAACGGCGGAACTGAAGCTTTCTTT. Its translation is CASTNGGTEAFF.

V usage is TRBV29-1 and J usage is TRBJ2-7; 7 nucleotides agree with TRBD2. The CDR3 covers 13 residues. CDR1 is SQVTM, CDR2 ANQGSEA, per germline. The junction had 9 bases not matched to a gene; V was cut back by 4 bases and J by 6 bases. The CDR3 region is CSVAFAGEAEQYF. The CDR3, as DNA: TGCAGCGTTGCATTTGCGGGAGAGGCCGAGCAGTACTTC.

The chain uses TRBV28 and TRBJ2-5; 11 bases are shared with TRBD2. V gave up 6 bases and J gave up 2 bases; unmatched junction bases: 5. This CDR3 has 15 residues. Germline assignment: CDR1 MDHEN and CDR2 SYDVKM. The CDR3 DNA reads TGTGCCAGCAGATTAGCGGGAGGGGCGCAAGAGACCCAGTACTTC. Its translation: CASRLAGGAQETQYF.

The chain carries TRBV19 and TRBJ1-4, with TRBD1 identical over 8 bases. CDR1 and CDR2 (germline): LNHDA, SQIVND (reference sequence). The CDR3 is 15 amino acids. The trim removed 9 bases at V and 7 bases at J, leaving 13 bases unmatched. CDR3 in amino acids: CASALEGQGVEKLFF. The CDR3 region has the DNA TGTGCCAGCGCTTTGGAAGGACAGGGCGTTGAAAAACTGTTTTTT.

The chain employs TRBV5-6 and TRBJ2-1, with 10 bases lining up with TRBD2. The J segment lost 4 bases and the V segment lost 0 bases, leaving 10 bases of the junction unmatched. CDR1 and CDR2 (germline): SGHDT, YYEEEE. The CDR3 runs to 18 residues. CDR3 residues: CASSLGGPSGSVYNEQFF. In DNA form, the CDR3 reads TGTGCCAGCAGCTTGGGAGGGCCTAGCGGGAGTGTTTACAATGAGCAGTTCTTC.

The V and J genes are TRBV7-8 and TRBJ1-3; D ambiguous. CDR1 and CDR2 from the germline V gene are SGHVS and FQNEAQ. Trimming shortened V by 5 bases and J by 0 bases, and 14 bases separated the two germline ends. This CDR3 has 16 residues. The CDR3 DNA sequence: TGTGCCAGCAGCCCGACGGTTTCGGGCTCTGGAAACACCATATATTTT. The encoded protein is CASSPTVSGSGNTIYF.

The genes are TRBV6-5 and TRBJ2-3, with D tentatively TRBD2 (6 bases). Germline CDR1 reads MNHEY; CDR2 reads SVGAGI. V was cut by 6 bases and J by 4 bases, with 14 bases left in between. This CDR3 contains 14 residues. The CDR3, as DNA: TGTGCCAGCAGAGTGGTAGCGGCATCAGATACGCAGTATTTT. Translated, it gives CASRVVAASDTQYF.

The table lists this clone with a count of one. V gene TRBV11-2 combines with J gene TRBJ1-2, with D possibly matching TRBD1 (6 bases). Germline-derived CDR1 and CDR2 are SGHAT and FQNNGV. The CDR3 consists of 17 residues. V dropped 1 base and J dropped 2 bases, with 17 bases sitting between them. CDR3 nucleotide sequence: TGTGCCAGCAGCTTAGTTTGGGGGCGAAACGACAACTATGGCTACACCTTC. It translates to CASSLVWGRNDNYGYTF.

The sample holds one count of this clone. Here the CDR3 reads CASRLETTTPLNTDTQYF. The DNA for the CDR3 is TGTGCCAGCAGGTTGGAGACTACAACACCTCTTAACACAGATACGCAGTATTTT. The V call is TRBV28, the J call TRBJ2-3; a possible D gene is TRBD2 (5 bases). Germline loops: CDR1 MDHEN, CDR2 SYDVKM. Deletions cut 6 bases from V and 2 bases from J, with 24 bases between. The CDR3 sequence is 18 residues long.